What follows is one T cell receptor (beta chain) and its context. This clone was counted a single time. Its antigen is not yet known. Qualities for individual bases were not recorded, and no much larger clone is one base off. The CDR3 has 13 amino acids, counting the end cysteine and phenylalanine. Only the CDR3 DNA stays, 39 bases, in frame from base 1. V sheds 3 bases and J sheds 5 bases, leaving 7 bases between their ends. CDR1 SGHAT and CDR2 FQNNGV were looked up in the germline V gene. For sequencing of the TCRbeta CDR3 region, genomic DNA was extracted from the sorted cells. The immunoSEQ Assay was used to sequence the TCRbeta CDR3 regions. The table was pulled from immuneACCESS by TCRdb, which kept in-frame rearrangements only. Such tables lose some clones; where checked, under half of the loss comes from unresolved V genes, and the rest has no known cause. Recorded for this sample are approximately 70,000 clones; 70% to 90% of them occurred a single time. Of the sample, over 0.25% falls within the top ten clones.

The trial excluded patients who had a history of autoimmune disease or were on systemic immunosuppression. Peripheral blood for TCR sequencing was collected from all dose cohorts at baseline, on cycle 4 day 1, and on cycle 7 day 1. Samples came from an open-label, multicenter, first-in-human phase I dose-escalation trial of ivuxolimab. Adults with locally advanced or metastatic melanoma, renal cell carcinoma, hepatocellular carcinoma or head and neck squamous cell carcinoma were enrolled in the trial. CD4+ and CD8+ T cells were sorted separately from peripheral blood before TCR sequencing. The data originate from a study of OX40 agonist ivuxolimab in advanced cancers. Context from the whole study: Ivuxolimab was an agonistic, fully human IgG2 monoclonal antibody directed against OX40 (CD134), a costimulatory receptor. Intravenous ivuxolimab was administered to patients every 2 weeks at six dose levels: 0.01, 0.1, 0.3, 1.5, 3 and 10 mg/kg. Among the roughly 54 dose-escalation patients, some 20 had hepatocellular carcinoma, roughly 15 melanoma, 9 renal cell carcinoma and 9 head and neck cancer. A male proportion of 82.7% and a mean age of about 60 years, ranging from 23 to 79, were recorded for the dose-escalation cohort. Patients were allowed to have had prior anti-PD-1, anti-PD-L1 or anti-CTLA-4 therapy, and 30% to 50% of the dose-escalation patients had previously received checkpoint inhibitors. Partial responses occurred in three dose-escalation patients: two with cutaneous melanoma and one with hepatocellular carcinoma. The point of sequencing TCRbeta in the periphery was to test whether ivuxolimab changed TCR sequence diversity and drove clonal T-cell expansion. The paper covers the monotherapy dose-escalation part of the phase I ivuxolimab trial, which included N of about 56 patients. What the study reported, not specific to this receptor: Partial responders in the 0.1-3.0 mg/kg groups had among the lowest normalized peripheral clonal expansion, especially among CD8+ T cells. After ivuxolimab, expanded clones were on average more numerous among CD8+ T cells than among CD4+ T cells. Low levels of normalized T-cell clonal expansion were also seen in some patients who did not respond. At doses of 0.1 to 3.0 mg/kg, clonal expansion of both CD4+ and CD8+ T cells in blood was seen between baseline and week 6. The antigen specificity of the peripheral T cells that underwent clonal expansion was not determined.

The TCR sequence derives from an adult with an advanced solid tumor such as melanoma, head and neck, liver or kidney cancer. Sequences were derived from CD4+ or CD8+ T cells sorted from blood, sampled in a trial of the OX40 agonist ivuxolimab. The chain is assembled from TRBV11-2 and TRBJ2-2; TRBD1 is possibly the D segment (5 matching bases). The CDR3 here reads CASSFQGTGELFF. The base sequence is TGTGCCAGCAGCTTCCAGGGAACCGGGGAGCTGTTTTTT.